A selection of T cell receptor beta chains follows, all from one sample in a study of blood T cells in healthy people across ages. One entry per CDR3 protein results from TCRdb running MiXCR on the 5' RACE reads. The table shows around 2 million distinct CDR3 sequences, with roughly two fifths occurring only once. Sequencing was done on a sample of blood. All receptors derive from a human donor in good health. Each CDR3 is given with its conserved first and last residue. D genes are given only for firm matches. Some rows mark clone size as missing; the rest say once, few, many or name a class of expanded clone.

abundance	j_gene	v_gene	d_gene	CDR3aa	CDR3nt
once	TRBJ1-1	TRBV5-1	-	CASSLYQGTNTEAFF	TGCGCCAGCAGCTTGTATCAGGGGACGAACACTGAAGCTTTCTTT
-	TRBJ2-3	TRBV5-6	TRBD1	CASSFRDRFTDTQYF	TGTGCCAGCAGCTTCAGGGACAGGTTCACAGATACGCAGTATTTT
few	TRBJ1-3	TRBV4-3	-	CASSQGRGAVGNTIYF	TGCGCCAGCAGCCAAGGACGGGGAGCAGTTGGAAACACCATATATTTT
-	TRBJ2-1	TRBV5-8	-	CASSLARWEQFF	TGTGCCAGCAGCTTGGCACGTTGGGAGCAGTTCTTC
once	TRBJ2-2	TRBV29-1	-	CSVEETGAGELFF	TGCAGCGTTGAAGAGACGGGCGCCGGGGAGCTGTTTTTT
-	TRBJ2-1	TRBV5-1	-	CASSLRGGSREQFF	TGCGCCAGCAGCCTACGTGGGGGTAGTCGGGAGCAGTTCTTC
-	TRBJ1-4	TRBV4-3	-	CASSQDHGAREFSTNEKLFF	TGCGCCAGCAGCCAAGATCATGGAGCCAGGGAATTCTCAACTAATGAAAAACTGTTTTTT
few	TRBJ1-4	TRBV25-1	TRBD1	CASSNAGGYGEKLFF	TGTGCCAGCAGTAACGCAGGGGGCTATGGTGAAAAACTGTTTTTT
few	TRBJ2-1	TRBV11-1	TRBD1	CASSPKPGQGGNEQFF	TGTGCCAGCAGCCCCAAACCGGGACAGGGCGGGAATGAGCAGTTCTTC
many	TRBJ1-2	TRBV18	-	CASSPGFSFYGYTF	TGTGCCAGCTCACCAGGGTTCAGTTTCTATGGCTACACCTTC
few	TRBJ2-3	TRBV7-2	-	CASSPDWGRTDTQYF	TGTGCCAGCAGCCCGGATTGGGGGCGCACAGATACGCAGTATTTT
few	TRBJ2-7	TRBV6-1	TRBD1	CASSLTRPGQRGYEQYF	TGTGCCAGCAGCCTCACAAGACCGGGACAGAGGGGGTACGAGCAGTACTTC
few	TRBJ1-5	TRBV12-3/TRBV12-4	-	CASSLGTPGGPQHF	TGTGCCAGCAGTTTGGGGACCCCAGGTGGGCCCCAGCATTTT
-	TRBJ2-5	TRBV7-2	-	CASSLFPGTQETQYF	TGTGCCAGCAGCCTCTTCCCGGGGACTCAAGAGACCCAGTACTTC
few	TRBJ1-4	TRBV28	-	CASSLTAGDEKLFF	TGTGCCAGCAGTTTAACGGCGGGTGATGAAAAACTGTTTTTT
few	TRBJ1-4	TRBV27	-	CASRAPTNEKLFF	TGTGCCAGCAGGGCTCCAACTAATGAAAAACTGTTTTTT
few	TRBJ2-7	TRBV15	TRBD1	CATSRDPIQGVQYF	TGTGCCACCAGCAGAGATCCGATTCAGGGGGTTCAGTACTTC
-	TRBJ2-1	TRBV5-6	-	CASSWATDLHEQFF	TGTGCCAGCAGCTGGGCGACGGACCTCCATGAGCAGTTCTTC
-	TRBJ2-1	TRBV24-1	TRBD1	CATSPRGTGRNNEQFF	TGTGCCACCAGTCCCCGGGGGACAGGGAGGAACAATGAGCAGTTCTTC
-	TRBJ2-7	TRBV7-2	-	CASSPEGQFYEQYF	TGTGCCAGCAGCCCCGAAGGACAATTCTACGAGCAGTACTTC
-	TRBJ1-4	TRBV12-3/TRBV12-4	-	CASSLKSGPGEEKLFF	TGTGCCAGCAGTTTAAAGTCGGGGCCAGGGGAGGAAAAACTGTTTTTT
few	TRBJ2-3	TRBV5-1	-	CASRAHHGDGTDTQYF	TGCGCCAGCAGAGCCCACCACGGGGATGGCACAGATACGCAGTATTTT
-	TRBJ1-4	TRBV5-1	-	CASSLGDRNNEKLFF	TGCGCCAGCAGCTTGGGGGACCGCAACAATGAAAAACTGTTTTTT
-	TRBJ2-7	TRBV29-1	TRBD1	CSVIGQGWDEQYF	TGCAGCGTCATCGGACAGGGGTGGGACGAGCAGTACTTC
-	TRBJ2-7	TRBV5-6	-	CASSLGGHVTYEQYF	TGTGCCAGCAGCTTGGGGGGACATGTTACCTACGAGCAGTACTTC
few	TRBJ2-5	TRBV10-3	-	CAISESNLGTGQETQYF	TGTGCCATCAGTGAGTCGAATTTGGGAACAGGGCAAGAGACCCAGTACTTC
-	TRBJ2-1	TRBV12-5	-	CASGLNRYSYNEQFF	TGTGCTAGTGGTTTGAACAGATACTCCTACAATGAGCAGTTCTTC
few	TRBJ2-3	TRBV6-2/TRBV6-3	-	CASSPMNTQYF	TGTGCCAGCAGCCCCATGAATACGCAGTATTTT
-	TRBJ2-1	TRBV29-1	TRBD1	CGVEEWTGKTYNEQFF	TGCGGCGTTGAAGAGTGGACAGGGAAGACCTACAATGAGCAGTTCTTC
-	TRBJ2-1	TRBV7-9	-	CASSLVGGRSGYEQFF	TGTGCCAGCAGCTTAGTTGGGGGGAGGTCAGGGTATGAGCAGTTCTTC
-	TRBJ1-2	TRBV7-2	-	CASSRRQRRYGYTF	TGTGCCAGCAGCCGGAGACAGCGCCGCTATGGCTACACCTTC
few	TRBJ1-4	TRBV10-2	-	CASSGGEKLFF	TGCGCCAGCAGCGGGGGAGAAAAACTGTTTTTT
-	TRBJ1-2	TRBV20-1	TRBD1	CSGAGQGAYGYTF	TGCAGTGGTGCGGGACAGGGGGCCTATGGCTACACCTTC
-	TRBJ1-1	TRBV7-2	-	CASRQDRVLDTEAFF	TGTGCCAGCAGACAGGATCGGGTCCTGGACACTGAAGCTTTCTTT
-	TRBJ1-1	TRBV5-1	TRBD1	CASSKLTGVGTEAFF	TGCGCTAGCAGCAAATTGACAGGGGTCGGCACTGAAGCTTTCTTT
-	TRBJ2-7	TRBV7-2	-	CASSLRIFDEQYF	TGTGCCAGCAGCTTAAGGATCTTTGACGAGCAGTACTTC
few	TRBJ2-7	TRBV4-3	-	CASSQVVAAVEQYF	TGCGCCAGCAGCCAAGTTGTGGCGGCTGTTGAGCAGTACTTC
few	TRBJ2-3	TRBV20-1	-	CSASWYDTQYF	TGCAGTGCTAGTTGGTATGATACGCAGTATTTT
-	TRBJ2-2	TRBV4-1	TRBD2	CASSRGLAGGRNGELFF	TGCGCCAGCAGCCGCGGACTAGCGGGGGGGCGGAACGGGGAGCTGTTTTTT
-	TRBJ1-2	TRBV5-5	TRBD1	CASSLAPTGGIGYGYTF	TGTGCCAGCAGTTTAGCTCCCACAGGGGGCATCGGCTATGGCTACACCTTC
once	TRBJ1-5	TRBV28	-	CASSPGRRDSNQPQHF	TGTGCCAGCAGCCCTGGACGGAGAGATAGCAATCAGCCCCAGCATTTT
-	TRBJ2-1	TRBV7-2	TRBD2	CASSSGPTSYEQFF	TGTGCCAGCAGCTCCGGCCCGACTAGCTATGAGCAGTTCTTC
-	TRBJ2-5	TRBV20-1	TRBD2	CSARGLAGVETQYF	TGCAGTGCTAGAGGATTAGCGGGGGTAGAGACCCAGTACTTC
-	TRBJ1-6	TRBV20-1	-	CSASRGRDSPLHF	TGCAGTGCTAGTAGGGGAAGAGATTCACCCCTCCACTTT
few	TRBJ2-2	TRBV2	TRBD1	CASSETLGTANTGELFF	TGTGCCAGCAGCGAAACCTTGGGGACAGCGAACACCGGGGAGCTGTTTTTT
few	TRBJ2-5	TRBV12-3/TRBV12-4	-	CASSFQGYETQYF	TGTGCCAGCAGTTTTCAGGGTTACGAGACCCAGTACTTC
few	TRBJ2-7	TRBV12-5	-	CASGLAYKGHPYEQYF	TGTGCTAGTGGTTTGGCCTACAAGGGTCACCCCTACGAGCAGTACTTC
-	TRBJ2-2	TRBV24-1	TRBD1	CATSDPDRGETGELFF	TGTGCCACCAGTGATCCCGACAGGGGAGAGACCGGGGAGCTGTTTTTT
-	TRBJ2-3	TRBV27	-	CASSVLETDTQYF	TGTGCCAGCAGTGTACTAGAGACAGATACGCAGTATTTT
many	TRBJ2-7	TRBV20-1	TRBD1	CSARAGQGIYEQYF	TGCAGTGCTAGAGCGGGACAGGGCATTTACGAGCAGTACTTC
-	TRBJ1-4	TRBV6-6	TRBD1	CASRPGQPSEKLFF	TGTGCCAGCAGGCCGGGACAGCCAAGTGAAAAACTGTTTTTT
-	TRBJ1-1	TRBV7-2	TRBD1	CASSPHSGTGGMNTEAFF	TGTGCCAGCAGCCCGCACTCCGGGACAGGGGGCATGAACACTGAAGCTTTCTTT
-	TRBJ1-5	TRBV2	-	CASSERGGAGATQGNQPQHF	TGTGCCAGCAGTGAAAGGGGTGGGGCAGGAGCCACCCAGGGAAATCAGCCCCAGCATTTT
once	TRBJ2-3	TRBV12-3/TRBV12-4	-	CASGRQPLTDTQYF	TGTGCCAGCGGGAGACAGCCACTCACAGATACGCAGTATTTT
-	TRBJ2-6	TRBV20-1	-	CSARVGNSGANVLTF	TGCAGTGCTAGAGTTGGGAACTCTGGGGCCAACGTCCTGACTTTC
few	TRBJ2-7	TRBV7-2	-	CASSFGAGIPYEQYF	TGTGCCAGCAGCTTCGGGGCGGGCATTCCCTACGAGCAGTACTTC